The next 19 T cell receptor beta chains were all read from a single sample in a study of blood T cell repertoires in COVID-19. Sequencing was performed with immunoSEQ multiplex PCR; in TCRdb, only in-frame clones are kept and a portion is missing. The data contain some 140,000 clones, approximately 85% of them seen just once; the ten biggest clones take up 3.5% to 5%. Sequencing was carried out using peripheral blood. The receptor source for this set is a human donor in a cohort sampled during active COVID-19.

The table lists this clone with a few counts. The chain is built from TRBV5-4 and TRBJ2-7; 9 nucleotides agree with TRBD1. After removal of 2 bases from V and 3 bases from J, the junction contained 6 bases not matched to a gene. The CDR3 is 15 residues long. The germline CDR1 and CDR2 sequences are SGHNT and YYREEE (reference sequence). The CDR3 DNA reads TGTGCCAGCAGCTTACCGGGACAGGGTGTCTACGAGCAGTACTTC. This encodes CASSLPGQGVYEQYF.

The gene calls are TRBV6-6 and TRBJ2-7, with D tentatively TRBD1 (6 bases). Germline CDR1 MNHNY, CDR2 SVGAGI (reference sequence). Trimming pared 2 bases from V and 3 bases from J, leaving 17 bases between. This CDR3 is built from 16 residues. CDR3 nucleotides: TGTGCCAGCAGTTACCCGGGACACCCTTCGAGCTACGAGCAGTACTTC. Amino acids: CASSYPGHPSSYEQYF.

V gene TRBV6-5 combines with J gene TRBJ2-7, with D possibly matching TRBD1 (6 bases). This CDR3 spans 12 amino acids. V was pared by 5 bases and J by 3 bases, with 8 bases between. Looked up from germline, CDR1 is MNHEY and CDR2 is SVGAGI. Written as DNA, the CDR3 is TGTGCCAGCAGTCTACAGGGCTACGAGCAGTACTTC. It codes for CASSLQGYEQYF.

As DNA, the CDR3 is TGTGCCAGCAGCTTGGACGGACTAGCGGGAGTTGGGGCCAACGTCCTGACTTTC. It is translated as CASSLDGLAGVGANVLTF. This rearrangement joins TRBV5-6 to TRBJ2-6, with 13 bases fitting TRBD2. Germline CDR1 and CDR2: SGHDT and YYEEEE. Trimming cost V 0 bases and J 3 bases; bases outside gene matches: 3. The CDR3 extends over 18 amino acids.

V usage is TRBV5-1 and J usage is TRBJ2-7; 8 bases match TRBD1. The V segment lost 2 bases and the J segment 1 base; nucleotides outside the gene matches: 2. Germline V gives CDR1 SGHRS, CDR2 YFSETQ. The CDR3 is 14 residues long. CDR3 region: CASSFGQGSYEQYV. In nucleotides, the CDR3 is TGCGCCAGCAGCTTCGGACAGGGATCCTACGAGCAGTACGTC.

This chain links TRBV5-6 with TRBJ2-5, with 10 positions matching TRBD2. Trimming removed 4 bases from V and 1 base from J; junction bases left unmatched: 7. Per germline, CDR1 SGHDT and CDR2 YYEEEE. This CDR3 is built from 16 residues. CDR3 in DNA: TGTGCCAGCAGCCTTGGACTAGCGGCCACCCAAGAGACCCAGTACTTC. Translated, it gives CASSLGLAATQETQYF.

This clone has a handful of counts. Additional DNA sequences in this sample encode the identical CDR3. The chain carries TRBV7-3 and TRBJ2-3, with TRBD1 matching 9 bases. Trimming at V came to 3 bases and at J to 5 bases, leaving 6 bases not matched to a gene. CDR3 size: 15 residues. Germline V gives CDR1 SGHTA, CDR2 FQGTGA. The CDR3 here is CASSFDRGRGDTQYF. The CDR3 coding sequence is TGTGCCAGCAGCTTCGACAGGGGGAGAGGAGATACGCAGTATTTT.

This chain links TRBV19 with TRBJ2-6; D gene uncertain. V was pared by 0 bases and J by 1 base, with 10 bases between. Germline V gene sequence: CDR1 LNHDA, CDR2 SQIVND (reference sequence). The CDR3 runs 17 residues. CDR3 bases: TGTGCCAGTAGTATAGAGACAACCCTATCTGGGGCCAACGTCCTGACTTTC. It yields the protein CASSIETTLSGANVLTF. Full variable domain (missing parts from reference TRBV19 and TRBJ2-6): DGGITQSPKYLFRKEGQNVTLSCEQNLNHDAMYWYRQDPGQGLRLIYYSQIVNDFQKGDIAEGYSVSREKKESFPLTVTSAQKNPTAFYLCASSIETTLSGANVLTFGAGSRLTVL.

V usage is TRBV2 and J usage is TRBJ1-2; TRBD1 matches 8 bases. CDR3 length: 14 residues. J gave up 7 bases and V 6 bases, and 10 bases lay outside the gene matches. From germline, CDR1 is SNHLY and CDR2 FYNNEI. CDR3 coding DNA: TGTGCCAGCAGCCCTAGGACAGGGCAGGGTGGCTACACCTTC. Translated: CASSPRTGQGGYTF. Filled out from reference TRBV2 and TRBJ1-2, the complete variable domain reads EPEVTQTPSHQVTQMGQEVILRCVPISNHLYFYWYRQILGQKVEFLVSFYNNEISEKSEIFDDQFSVERPDGSNFTLKIRSTKLEDSAMYFCASSPRTGQGGYTFGSGTRLTVV.

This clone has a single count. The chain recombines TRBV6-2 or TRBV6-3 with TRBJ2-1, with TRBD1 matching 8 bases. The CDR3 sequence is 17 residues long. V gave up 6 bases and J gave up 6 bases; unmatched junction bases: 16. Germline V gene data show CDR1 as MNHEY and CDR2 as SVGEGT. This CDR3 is CASSPLTGTGQGNEQFF. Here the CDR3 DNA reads TGTGCCAGCAGCCCACTGACCGGGACAGGTCAGGGCAATGAGCAGTTCTTC.

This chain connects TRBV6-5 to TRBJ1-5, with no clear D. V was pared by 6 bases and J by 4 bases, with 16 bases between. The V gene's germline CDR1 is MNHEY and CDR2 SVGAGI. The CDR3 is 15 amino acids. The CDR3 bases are TGTGCCAGCAGCTTACTCCGGGGTGGAAATCAGCCCCAGCATTTT. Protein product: CASSLLRGGNQPQHF.

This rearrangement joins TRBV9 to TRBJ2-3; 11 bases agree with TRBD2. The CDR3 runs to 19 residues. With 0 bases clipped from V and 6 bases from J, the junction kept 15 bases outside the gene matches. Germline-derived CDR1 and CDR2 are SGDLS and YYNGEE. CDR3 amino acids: CASSVDVRGTSGGVDTQYF. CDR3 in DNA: TGTGCCAGCAGCGTAGACGTCCGGGGGACTAGCGGAGGGGTGGATACGCAGTATTTT. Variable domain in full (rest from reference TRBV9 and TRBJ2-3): DSGVTQTPKHLITATGQRVTLRCSPRSGDLSVYWYQQSLDQGLQFLIQYYNGEERAKGNILERFSAQQFPDLHSELNLSSLELGDSALYFCASSVDVRGTSGGVDTQYFGPGTRLTVL.

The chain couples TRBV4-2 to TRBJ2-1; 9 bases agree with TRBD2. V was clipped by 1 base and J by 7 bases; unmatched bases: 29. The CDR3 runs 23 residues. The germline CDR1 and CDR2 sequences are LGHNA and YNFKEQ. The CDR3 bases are TGTGCCAGCAGCCAAGGACCCCTCGGAGGGGTAGCGGGAGCTCTTCGGAGGAAAAATGAGCAGTTCTTC. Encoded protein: CASSQGPLGGVAGALRRKNEQFF.

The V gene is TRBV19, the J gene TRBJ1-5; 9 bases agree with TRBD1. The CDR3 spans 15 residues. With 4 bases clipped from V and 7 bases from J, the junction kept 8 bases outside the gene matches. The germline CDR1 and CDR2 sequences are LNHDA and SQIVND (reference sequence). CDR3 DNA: TGTGCCAGTAGTACACAGGCGGGACAGGGCCAGCCCCAGCATTTT. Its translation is CASSTQAGQGQPQHF.

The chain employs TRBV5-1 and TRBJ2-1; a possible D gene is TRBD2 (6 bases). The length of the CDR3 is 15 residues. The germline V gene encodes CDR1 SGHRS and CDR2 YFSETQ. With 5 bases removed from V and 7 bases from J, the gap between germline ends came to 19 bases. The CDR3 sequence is CASSPQTSPSNEQFF. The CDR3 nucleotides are TGCGCCAGCAGTCCACAGACTAGTCCTAGTAATGAGCAGTTCTTC.

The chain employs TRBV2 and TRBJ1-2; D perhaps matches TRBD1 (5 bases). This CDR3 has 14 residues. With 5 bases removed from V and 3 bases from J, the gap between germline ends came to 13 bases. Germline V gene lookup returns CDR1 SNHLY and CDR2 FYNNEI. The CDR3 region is CASSSAGTDYGYTF. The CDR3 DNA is TGTGCCAGCAGTTCAGCGGGGACGGACTATGGCTACACCTTC.

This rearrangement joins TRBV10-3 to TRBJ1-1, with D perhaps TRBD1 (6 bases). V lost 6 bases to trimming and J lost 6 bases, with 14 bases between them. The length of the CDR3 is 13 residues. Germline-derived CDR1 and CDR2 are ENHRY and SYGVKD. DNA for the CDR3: TGTGCCATCAGGGGGTCAGGGGACGCTGAAGCTTTCTTT. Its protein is CAIRGSGDAEAFF.

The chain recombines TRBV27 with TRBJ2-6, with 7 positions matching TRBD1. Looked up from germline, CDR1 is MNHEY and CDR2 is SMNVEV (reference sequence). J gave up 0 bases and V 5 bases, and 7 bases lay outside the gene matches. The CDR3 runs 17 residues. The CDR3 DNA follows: TGTGCCAGCAGTACCGGACAGGCCGACTCTGGGGCCAACGTCCTGACTTTC. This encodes CASSTGQADSGANVLTF.

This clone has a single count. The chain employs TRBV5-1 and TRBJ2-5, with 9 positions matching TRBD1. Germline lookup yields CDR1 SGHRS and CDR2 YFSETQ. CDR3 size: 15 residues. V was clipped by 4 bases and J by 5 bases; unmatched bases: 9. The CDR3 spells CASSPRTGVLETQYF. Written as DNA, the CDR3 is TGCGCCAGCAGCCCCCGGACAGGGGTATTGGAGACCCAGTACTTC.